This T cell receptor beta chain was recorded in a study of CD8+ T cells in alopecia areata. Investigators isolated RNA and reverse transcribed it into cDNA to act as the sequencing template. Produced via immunoSEQ multiplex PCR; TCRdb's table is partial and in-frame only. This table holds tens of thousands of clones, more than 60% found once. For about 5 patients, CD4+ cells were sorted into CD25+CD127- cells. The sequencing sample was made of CD4+ Tregs sorted from blood. This clonotype originated in a human donor with alopecia areata.

CDR3 bases: TGTGCCAGTAGTATCAGGGGCGTTGCTGAAGCTTTCTTT. It encodes CASSIRGVAEAFF. The V gene is TRBV19, the J gene TRBJ1-1, with D perhaps matching TRBD1 (6 bases). Trimming removed 3 bases from V and 6 bases from J, with 11 bases in between. The CDR3 loop spans 13 amino acids. Germline values: CDR1 LNHDA, CDR2 SQIVND (reference sequence). Combining the CDR3 with reference TRBV19 and TRBJ1-1 gives the whole variable domain DGGITQSPKYLFRKEGQNVTLSCEQNLNHDAMYWYRQDPGQGLRLIYYSQIVNDFQKGDIAEGYSVSREKKESFPLTVTSAQKNPTAFYLCASSIRGVAEAFFGQGTRLTVV.